This T cell receptor (beta chain) was captured by sequencing in a study of blood T cells in healthy people across ages. This clonotype was counted only a few times. Its matching antigen is unknown. Each donor had around 9.2 milliliters of peripheral blood drawn. Per sample, extraction of total RNA gave at least 5 micrograms in every case. There are 15 residues in the CDR3. V shed 6 bases and J 3 bases; nucleotides not matched to a gene: 4. CDR1 is MGHRA and CDR2 is YSYEKL in the germline V gene. Findings and limits, study-wide: Diversity estimates from one million T cells were considered underestimates.

A second PCR, run for roughly 7 to 11 cycles, used a sample-barcoded 5' primer plus a J-beta primer mix. TCRdb ran MiXCR on the 5' RACE reads and lists one entry per CDR3 protein. In the table there are about 620,000 distinct CDR3 sequences, around a fifth of which are singletons. Sequenced: blood. The chain links TRBV4-1 to TRBJ1-3, with 11 bases fitting TRBD1. The receptor comes from a man between 65 and 85 years old in good health. The CDR3 coding sequence is TGCGCCAGCAGGAGGGGACAGGGGGATGGAAACACCATATATTTT. Its translation is CASRRGQGDGNTIYF.